These 22 T cell receptor beta chains were sequenced from one sample in a study of Ad26.COV2.S vaccination and SARS-CoV-2 variants. Treatment of the sample: around 19 received Ad26.COV2.S at low or high dose, single or two shots; five or six received placebo; per-sample allocation not given. On day 63 after the first injection, vaccine and placebo recipients gave samples. TCRdb's table, derived via immunoSEQ multiplex PCR, lists solely in-frame clones and lacks some. The data contain about 380,000 clones, 83% of them singletons. The input for sequencing was peripheral blood, taken in a trial of Ad26.COV2.S vaccine versus placebo. The receptors come from a person between 18 and 65 years old who received the Ad26.COV2.S COVID-19 vaccine or a placebo.

This clone was counted between two and nine times. The chain combines TRBV12-3 or TRBV12-4 with TRBJ1-2; D call uncertain. Trimming took off 7 bases at V and 8 bases at J, with 11 bases between the two ends. The CDR3 runs to 11 residues. CDR3 sequence: CASKVGRGYTF. CDR3 sequence (DNA): TGTGCCAGCAAGGTTGGGAGGGGCTACACCTTC.

The sample holds many counts of this clone. The chain has TRBV5-1 and TRBJ2-1; 8 nucleotides agree with TRBD2. Trimming removed 2 bases from V and 4 bases from J; junction bases left unmatched: 8. CDR1 SGHRS and CDR2 YFSETQ come from the germline V gene. This CDR3 is 16 amino acids long. The CDR3 DNA sequence: TGCGCCAGCAGCTTCATGAGCGGGAGTGCATACAATGAGCAGTTCTTC. Protein: CASSFMSGSAYNEQFF. Complete variable domain (other parts from reference TRBV5-1 and TRBJ2-1): KAGVTQTPRYLIKTRGQQVTLSCSPISGHRSVSWYQQTPGQGLQFLFEYFSETQRNKGNFPGRFSGRQFSNSRSEMNVSTLELGDSALYLCASSFMSGSAYNEQFFGPGTRLTVL.

The V gene is TRBV19, the J gene TRBJ2-1; 8 nucleotides line up with TRBD1. The CDR3 extends over 17 amino acids. The germline gives CDR1 LNHDA, CDR2 SQIVND (reference sequence). The J segment lost 4 bases and the V segment lost 4 bases, leaving 12 bases of the junction unmatched. For the CDR3, the DNA is TGTGCCAGTAGTAAGCGGGCTGGACAGGGCTTGTACAATGAGCAGTTCTTC. It is translated as CASSKRAGQGLYNEQFF.

The V and J genes are TRBV27 and TRBJ1-1; D call uncertain. Germline-derived CDR1 and CDR2 are MNHEY and SMNVEV (reference sequence). Between the trimmed V and J ends, which lost 0 bases and 8 bases, there was a span of 10 bases. The CDR3 is 13 amino acids. The CDR3, as DNA: TGTGCCAGCAGTTTATCCAGCAGTCTGGAAGCTTTCTTT. It yields the protein CASSLSSSLEAFF.

The CDR3 bases are TGTGCCAGCAGCTTATGGCCAGCCCAGGAGCAGTTCTTC. It yields the protein CASSLWPAQEQFF. This chain uses TRBV13 with TRBJ2-1; D gene uncertain. Germline V gene lookup returns CDR1 PRHDT and CDR2 FYEKMQ (reference sequence). Trimming cost V 2 bases and J 10 bases, with 12 bases left between them. This CDR3 is built from 13 residues.

The chain joins TRBV7-3 to TRBJ2-2, with a tentative D call TRBD1 (6 bases). V gave up 6 bases and J gave up 6 bases, with 14 bases separating them. From germline, CDR1 is SGHTA and CDR2 FQGTGA. The CDR3 is 14 residues long. The CDR3 DNA follows: TGTGCCAGCAGTGAACAGGGATTAGCCGGGGAGCTGTTTTTT. It codes for CASSEQGLAGELFF.

V and J are TRBV9 and TRBJ2-7; TRBD1 agrees at 7 bases. J lost 3 bases, V lost 3 bases, and 6 bases had no gene match. CDR3 length: 14 residues. Germline V CDR1 and CDR2: SGDLS, YYNGEE. DNA for the CDR3: TGTGCCAGCAGCGCCGGGGACAGAAACTACGAGCAGTACTTC. It specifies CASSAGDRNYEQYF.

This clone was counted a single time. This sequence joins TRBV9 and TRBJ1-1; 7 nucleotides agree with TRBD1. J gave up 7 bases and V 3 bases, and 9 bases lay outside the gene matches. CDR3 length: 14 amino acids. Germline V lookup: CDR1 SGDLS, CDR2 YYNGEE. In DNA form, the CDR3 reads TGTGCCAGCAGCGCACCCGACAGGGTGGATGAAGCTTTCTTT. Protein: CASSAPDRVDEAFF.

This clone has only a few counts. The DNA of the CDR3 is TGTGCCAGCAGCGGGACTAGCGGGGCGGGGACCCAGTACTTC. It specifies CASSGTSGAGTQYF. V and J are TRBV2 and TRBJ2-5, with 13 bases matching TRBD2. CDR1 SNHLY and CDR2 FYNNEI come from the germline V gene. The CDR3 runs to 14 residues. The trim removed 6 bases at V and 7 bases at J, leaving 5 bases unmatched.

The chain links TRBV6-5 to TRBJ1-5, with 8 bases fitting TRBD1. The V segment lost 9 bases and the J segment 1 base; nucleotides outside the gene matches: 2. Germline loops: CDR1 MNHEY, CDR2 SVGAGI. CDR3 length equals 13 residues. The CDR3: CASQGASNQPQHF. The CDR3 region has the DNA TGTGCCAGTCAGGGGGCAAGCAATCAGCCCCAGCATTTT.

The gene calls are TRBV5-1 and TRBJ2-7; 8 nucleotides match TRBD1. The CDR3 sequence is 13 residues long. With V trimmed by 3 bases and J by 2 bases, 1 base remained unmatched. CDR1 is SGHRS, CDR2 YFSETQ, per germline. The chain's CDR3 is CASSWDRPYEQYF. CDR3 coding DNA: TGCGCCAGCAGCTGGGACAGGCCCTACGAGCAGTACTTC.

This clone showed up just a few times. The gene calls are TRBV5-1 and TRBJ1-6; unclear D gene. Per germline, CDR1 SGHRS and CDR2 YFSETQ. V was clipped by 0 bases and J by 10 bases, with 8 bases between them. The length of the CDR3 is 13 residues. The CDR3: CASSLVMGSPLHF. CDR3 sequence (DNA): TGCGCCAGCAGCTTGGTGATGGGGTCACCCCTCCACTTT.

This sequence joins TRBV6-6 and TRBJ2-7; TRBD1 might be the D (5 bases). The germline V gene has CDR1 MNHNY and CDR2 SVGAGI (reference sequence). The CDR3 has 12 amino acids. The germline V and J ends were trimmed by 4 bases and 5 bases, with 9 bases remaining between them. The CDR3 loop is CASSLTVNEQYF. For the CDR3, the DNA is TGTGCCAGCAGTTTGACAGTAAACGAGCAGTACTTC.

This clone has more than one count but fewer than ten. The chain recombines TRBV12-3 or TRBV12-4 with TRBJ2-5, with 9 bases fitting TRBD1. The CDR3 runs 13 residues. With V trimmed by 6 bases and J by 4 bases, 3 bases remained unmatched. The CDR3 reads CASRQGARETQYF. The CDR3 region has the DNA TGTGCCAGCAGACAGGGGGCGAGAGAGACCCAGTACTTC.

V usage is TRBV27 and J usage is TRBJ2-1, with 9 bases lining up with TRBD1. The CDR3 sequence is 14 residues long. Germline CDR1 is MNHEY and CDR2 is SMNVEV (reference sequence). Germline trimming cut 5 bases from V and 4 bases from J; bases unmatched to any gene: 3. CDR3 bases: TGTGCCAGCAGTCGACAGGGGGTTTACAATGAGCAGTTCTTC. It translates to CASSRQGVYNEQFF.

The rearrangement joins TRBV27 to TRBJ2-1, with D uncertain. The germline V gene encodes CDR1 MNHEY and CDR2 SMNVEV (reference sequence). The V gene lost 5 bases and the J gene lost 7 bases, with 6 bases spanning the gap. There are 11 residues in the CDR3. CDR3 residues: CASSVLNEQFF. CDR3 DNA: TGTGCCAGCAGTGTATTAAATGAGCAGTTCTTC.

CDR3 coding DNA: TGTGCCAGCAGCTTTGAGACCAGGAACACCGGGGAGCTGTTTTTT. Its protein is CASSFETRNTGELFF. V is TRBV5-6 and J is TRBJ2-2; D unresolved. The V and J ends lost 2 bases and 1 base respectively, with 9 bases between them. The CDR3 is 15 residues long. CDR1 and CDR2 from the germline V gene are SGHDT and YYEEEE. Drawing the rest from reference TRBV5-6 and TRBJ2-2, the complete variable domain is DAGVTQSPTHLIKTRGQQVTLRCSPKSGHDTVSWYQQALGQGPQFIFQYYEEEERQRGNFPDRFSGHQFPNYSSELNVNALLLGDSALYLCASSFETRNTGELFFGEGSRLTVL.

The chain has TRBV7-2 and TRBJ1-6; D unresolved. Germline-derived CDR1 and CDR2 are SGHTA and FQGNSA. The length of the CDR3 is 13 residues. Trimming removed 2 bases from V and 13 bases from J, with 12 bases in between. The CDR3 nucleotides are TGTGCCAGCAGCTTACACGGCAGATCCCCCCTCCACTTT. This codes for CASSLHGRSPLHF.

The J gene is TRBJ1-5, the V gene TRBV5-5; D gene uncertain. Trimming removed 0 bases from V and 8 bases from J, with 9 bases in between. The CDR3 totals 13 residues. Germline V gene sequence: CDR1 SGHKS, CDR2 YYEKEE (reference sequence). The CDR3 loop is CASSLEMREPQHF. The CDR3 coding sequence is TGTGCCAGCAGCTTGGAGATGCGGGAGCCCCAGCATTTT.

The chain couples TRBV7-9 to TRBJ1-1; 10 bases fit TRBD1. The CDR3 length is 17 residues. Germline values: CDR1 SEHNR, CDR2 FQNEAQ (reference sequence). J lost 4 bases, V lost 5 bases, and 13 bases had no gene match. The CDR3, as DNA: TGTGCCAGCAGCCCGCATCCGGGACAGGGGCTTGTCACTGAAGCTTTCTTT. Protein sequence: CASSPHPGQGLVTEAFF.

This clone came up a few times. The V gene is TRBV9, the J gene TRBJ2-7; no reliable D call. CDR3 size: 14 residues. CDR1 SGDLS and CDR2 YYNGEE come from the germline V gene. The V end was cut by 2 bases, the J end by 0 bases, with 9 bases between. For the CDR3, the DNA is TGTGCCAGCAGCGTCCGACCGGGCTCCTACGAGCAGTACTTC. Protein product: CASSVRPGSYEQYF. The variable domain in full, with the rest retrieved from reference TRBV9 and TRBJ2-7, is DSGVTQTPKHLITATGQRVTLRCSPRSGDLSVYWYQQSLDQGLQFLIQYYNGEERAKGNILERFSAQQFPDLHSELNLSSLELGDSALYFCASSVRPGSYEQYFGPGTRLTVT.

Regarding this clone: One end of the junction is discordant with germline, which a read error may explain. In DNA, the CDR3 is TGTGCCAGCAGTCACTCGAGGGTGGATGAGCAGTTCTTC. Amino acid sequence: CASSHSRVDEQFF. The chain carries TRBV6-6 and TRBJ2-1; D may be TRBD2 (5 bases). The CDR3 is 13 residues long. Germline CDR1 reads MNHNY; CDR2 reads SVGAGI (reference sequence).